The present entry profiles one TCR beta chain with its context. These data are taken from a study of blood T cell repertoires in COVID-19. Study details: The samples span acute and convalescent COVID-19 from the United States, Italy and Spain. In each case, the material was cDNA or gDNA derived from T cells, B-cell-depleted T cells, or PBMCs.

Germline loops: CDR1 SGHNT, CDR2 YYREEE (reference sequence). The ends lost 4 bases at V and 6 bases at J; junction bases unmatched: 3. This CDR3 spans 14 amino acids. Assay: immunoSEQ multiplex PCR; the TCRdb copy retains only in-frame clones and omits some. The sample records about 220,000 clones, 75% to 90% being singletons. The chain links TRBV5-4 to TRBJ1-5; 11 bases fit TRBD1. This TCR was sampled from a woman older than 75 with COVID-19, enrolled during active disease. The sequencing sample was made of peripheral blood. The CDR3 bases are TGTGCCAGCAGCGGACAGGGGGCTTCTCAGCCCCAGCATTTT. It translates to CASSGQGASQPQHF. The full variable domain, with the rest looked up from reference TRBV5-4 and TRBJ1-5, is ETGVTQSPTHLIKTRGQQVTLRCSSQSGHNTVSWYQQALGQGPQFIFQYYREEENGRGNFPPRFSGLQFPNYSSELNVNALELDDSALYLCASSGQGASQPQHFGDGTRLSIL.